Below are 25 T cell receptor beta chains sequenced from a single sample in a study of T cells in Graves' hyperthyroidism and ophthalmopathy. TCR beta CDR3 regions were amplified from RNA transcripts. HTBI primers were employed in a first-round RT-PCR of the TCR CDR3. TCRdb passed the multiplex PCR reads through MiXCR, listing each CDR3 protein once. Found here are 700,000 to 950,000 distinct CDR3 sequences, 30% to 40% of them singletons; the top ten hold approximately 31%. Input material: blood. The receptor source for this set is a woman aged 40 to 50 with Graves' hyperthyroidism.

The chain recombines TRBV10-3 with TRBJ2-7; 7 bases align to TRBD2. The J call is in doubt because the DNA end fits TRBJ2-1 better. This CDR3 is built from 15 residues. CDR1 and CDR2 from the germline V gene are ENHRY and SYGVKD. The CDR3 here is CAISDERGAYNEQFF. The DNA for the CDR3 is TGTGCCATCAGTGATGAACGGGGGGCCTACAATGAGCAGTTCTTC.

This clonotype occurred a few times. The chain couples TRBV2 to TRBJ2-7; 10 bases agree with TRBD1. TRBJ2-1 matches the DNA end more closely, so the J call is doubtful. The CDR3 runs to 14 residues. The V gene's germline CDR1 is SNHLY and CDR2 FYNNEI. The CDR3 spells CASSEGTGGLEQFF. The CDR3 DNA follows: TGTGCCAGCAGTGAAGGGACAGGGGGGCTAGAGCAGTTCTTC.

There are many counts of this clonotype. This rearrangement joins TRBV15 to TRBJ2-5; D could derive from TRBD1 or TRBD2 (6 bases each). Germline CDR1 is LNHNV and CDR2 is YYDKDF (reference sequence). The CDR3 runs 14 residues. Trimming pared 1 base from V and 4 bases from J, leaving 10 bases between. The CDR3 DNA sequence: TGTGCCACCAGCAGAGGGCCGGGGGCAGAGACCCAGTACTTC. Protein sequence: CATSRGPGAETQYF.

The chain combines TRBV6-5 with TRBJ1-4; 8 bases align to TRBD1. V lost 4 bases and J lost 3; bases outside the gene matches: 4. This CDR3 has 15 amino acids. From germline, CDR1 is MNHEY and CDR2 SVGAGI. CDR3: CASSSEGQANEKLFF. The CDR3 nucleotides are TGTGCCAGCAGTTCCGAGGGACAGGCTAATGAAAAACTGTTTTTT.

Many counts were recorded for this clonotype. The V and J genes are TRBV7-9 and TRBJ1-4; 8 bases map to TRBD1. The ends lost 6 bases at V and 8 bases at J; junction bases unmatched: 5. Germline CDR1 is SEHNR and CDR2 is FQNEAQ (reference sequence). The CDR3 consists of 13 residues. As DNA, the CDR3 is TGTGCCAGCAGAGGACAGGGTGGCGAAAAACTGTTTTTT. Its protein is CASRGQGGEKLFF.

The chain uses TRBV7-9 and TRBJ2-7; perhaps TRBD2 as D (7 bases). The V and J ends lost 10 bases and 3 bases respectively, with 16 bases between them. The CDR3 spans 13 residues. CDR1 SEHNR and CDR2 FQNEAQ come from the germline V gene (reference sequence). CDR3 in amino acids: CATWSGGHYEQYF. The CDR3 coding sequence is TGTGCCACTTGGTCGGGGGGCCACTACGAGCAGTACTTC.

The rearrangement joins TRBV7-9 to TRBJ1-4; no reliable D call. The CDR3 runs 15 residues. CDR1 is SEHNR and CDR2 is FQNEAQ in the germline V gene (reference sequence). Trimming cost V 0 bases and J 0 bases, with 5 bases left between them. CDR3: CASSLALTTNEKLFF. CDR3 bases: TGTGCCAGCAGCTTAGCGCTGACAACTAATGAAAAACTGTTTTTT. Looking up the rest from reference TRBV7-9 and TRBJ1-4 gives the full variable domain: DTGVSQNPRHKITKRGQNVTFRCDPISEHNRLYWYRQTLGQGPEFLTYFQNEAQLEKSRLLSDRFSAERPKGSFSTLEIQRTEQGDSAMYLCASSLALTTNEKLFFGSGTQLSVL.

The chain carries TRBV27 and TRBJ2-2; TRBD1 might be the D (5 bases). V lost 2 bases, J lost 0 bases, and 10 bases lay in between. CDR1 MNHEY and CDR2 SMNVEV come from the germline V gene (reference sequence). The length of the CDR3 is 16 residues. CDR3: CASSLRGRTNTGELFF. The CDR3, as DNA: TGTGCCAGCAGTTTAAGGGGCAGGACGAACACCGGGGAGCTGTTTTTT.

The V call is TRBV20-1, the J call TRBJ2-7; TRBD2 matches 10 bases. CDR3 length: 13 amino acids. Germline CDR1 reads DFQATT; CDR2 reads SNEGSKA (reference sequence). The CDR3 sequence: CNAETGTSDEQYF. The CDR3 DNA follows: TGCAATGCAGAGACCGGGACTAGCGACGAGCAGTACTTC.

DNA of the CDR3: TGTGCCAGTAGTATTCCGGGACCGTTGGGGGATGTGCAGTATTTT. This translates into CASSIPGPLGDVQYF. The chain recombines TRBV19 with TRBJ2-3; D is perhaps TRBD1 or TRBD2 (5 bases each). This CDR3 is built from 15 residues. CDR1 is LNHDA, CDR2 SQIVND, per germline (reference sequence). V lost 3 bases and J lost 11, with 21 bases in between.

This sequence joins TRBV7-2 and TRBJ1-5, with D maybe TRBD1 (5 bases). The V gene lost 3 bases and the J gene lost 4 bases, with 13 bases spanning the gap. Germline CDR1 and CDR2: SGHTA and FQGNSA. This CDR3 contains 15 residues. The CDR3 region is CASSFLGATNQPQHF. The CDR3 nucleotides are TGTGCCAGCAGCTTTCTCGGGGCGACAAATCAGCCCCAGCATTTT.

There are a few counts of this clonotype. The rearrangement links TRBV24-1 to TRBJ1-5; no clear D gene. The CDR3 loop spans 12 amino acids. Germline-derived CDR1 and CDR2 are KGHDR and SFDVKD. The ends were cut back, 4 bases at V and 5 bases at J, with 5 bases in the middle. The CDR3 DNA reads as TGTGCCACCAGTGACCTTTATCAGCCCCAGCATTTT. Translation gives CATSDLYQPQHF.

The gene calls are TRBV12-3 or TRBV12-4 and TRBJ1-2; 7 bases line up with TRBD1. With V trimmed by 8 bases and J by 8 bases, 14 bases remained unmatched. The CDR3 runs to 14 residues. The CDR3 DNA is TGTGCCAGCCAACTGGAAGACAGGGAGTACGGCTACACCTTC. Its translation is CASQLEDREYGYTF.

This sequence joins TRBV5-1 and TRBJ1-3; D gene ambiguous. The CDR3 extends over 14 amino acids. Trimming removed 5 bases at V and 2 bases at J, with 11 bases between. CDR1 and CDR2 (germline): SGHRS, YFSETQ. The DNA for the CDR3 is TGCGCCAGCAGTTCTGCGGGCCCTGGAAACACCATATATTTT. It encodes CASSSAGPGNTIYF.

This clonotype was seen just once. In DNA, the CDR3 is TGTGCCAGCAGCCAGCTTTCGGGACTAGCGGGAGACGAGCAGTACTTC. This sequence encodes CASSQLSGLAGDEQYF. V is TRBV3-1 and J is TRBJ2-7; 14 nucleotides line up with TRBD2. The germline gives CDR1 LGHDT, CDR2 YNNKEL (reference sequence). This CDR3 spans 16 amino acids. Losses at the gene ends were 3 bases for V and 5 bases for J; bases not matched to a gene: 6.

This clonotype was seen a single time. A much larger clone sits a single nucleotide away, making a read error possible. J is TRBJ1-2 and V is TRBV7-3; D is ambiguous. This CDR3 contains 13 residues. Germline CDR1 reads SGHTA; CDR2 reads FQGTGA. CDR3 residues: CASSYTENYGYAF. CDR3 DNA sequence: TGTGCCAGCAGCTACACAGAGAACTATGGCTACGCCTTC.

As regards this clonotype: A much larger clone differs by one base, so this may be a read error. The rearrangement uses TRBV4-2 and TRBJ1-5; D not resolved. This CDR3 region has 15 residues. Germline values: CDR1 LGHNA, CDR2 YNFKEQ. Trimming took off 4 bases at V and 1 base at J, with 11 bases between the two ends. The CDR3 reads CASSRDVRSNQPQHF. CDR3 nucleotides: TGTGCCAGCAGCCGAGACGTGAGGAGCAATCAGCCCCAGCATTTT.

This clonotype was counted at least ten times. The chain employs TRBV20-1 and TRBJ1-1; D is ambiguous. This CDR3 has 14 residues. Germline V CDR1 and CDR2: DFQATT, SNEGSKA (reference sequence). Trimming left V 4 bases short and J 4 bases short, with 16 bases between. In DNA form, the CDR3 reads TGCAGTGCTAATTCGGGGAGGGTGGGCACTGAAGCTTTCTTT. Translating it yields CSANSGRVGTEAFF.

This clonotype was seen only a few times. The genes are TRBV6-1 and TRBJ2-7; D is ambiguous. With 2 bases removed from V and 6 bases from J, the gap between germline ends came to 5 bases. CDR3 length equals 11 residues. Germline V gene sequence: CDR1 MNHNS, CDR2 SASEGT. The CDR3 DNA is TGTGCCAGCAGTGAACGTTTCGAGCAGTACTTC. Its protein product is CASSERFEQYF.

A few counts support this clonotype. This chain uses TRBV4-3 with TRBJ1-5; the D gene is possibly TRBD1 (6 bases). Germline lookup yields CDR1 LGHNA and CDR2 YSLEER. This CDR3 is built from 13 residues. V gave up 6 bases and J gave up 5 bases, with 11 bases separating them. As DNA, the CDR3 is TGCGCCAGCAGAAGACAGGAAGATCAGCCCCAGCATTTT. Its protein product is CASRRQEDQPQHF.

This clonotype was seen ten or more times. This chain links TRBV12-3 or TRBV12-4 with TRBJ2-7; no clear D gene. This CDR3 is 13 amino acids long. With 3 bases removed from V and 1 base from J, the gap between germline ends came to 7 bases. CDR3 sequence: CASSLSASYEQYF. In DNA form, the CDR3 reads TGTGCCAGCAGTTTGTCGGCTTCCTACGAGCAGTACTTC.

In its sample, this clonotype was seen a few times. The rearrangement uses TRBV2 and TRBJ2-2; 9 bases agree with TRBD1. This CDR3 region has 16 residues. The germline V gene has CDR1 SNHLY and CDR2 FYNNEI. V shed 6 bases, J shed 6 bases, and the junction held 11 bases outside the gene matches. The CDR3 spells CASSPIPTGGAGELFF. The CDR3 coding sequence is TGTGCCAGCAGCCCAATACCGACAGGGGGTGCCGGGGAGCTGTTTTTT.

This clonotype has just one count. The chain employs TRBV2 and TRBJ1-5; possible D gene TRBD1, 5 bases. The V end lost 2 bases, the J end lost 5 bases, and 16 bases lay between the germline ends. The CDR3 is 16 amino acids. Germline V gene sequence: CDR1 SNHLY, CDR2 FYNNEI. The CDR3 sequence: CASSESGGSVDQPQHF. The CDR3 DNA is TGTGCCAGCAGTGAAAGCGGGGGGTCCGTCGATCAGCCCCAGCATTTT.

In this sample, this clonotype turned up a few times. V and J are TRBV19 and TRBJ1-1, with 10 bases matching TRBD1. Losses at the gene ends were 10 bases for V and 0 bases for J; bases not matched to a gene: 11. Per germline, CDR1 LNHDA and CDR2 SQIVND (reference sequence). CDR3 size: 16 residues. The CDR3: CATYRDRGVMNTEAFF. As DNA, the CDR3 is TGTGCCACCTACCGGGACAGGGGTGTCATGAACACTGAAGCTTTCTTT.

There are many counts of this clonotype. The J gene is TRBJ2-5, the V gene TRBV10-1; no definite D call. Germline V gene data show CDR1 as WNHNN and CDR2 as SYGVQD (reference sequence). The ends were cut back, 2 bases at V and 1 base at J, with 5 bases in the middle. The CDR3 length is 13 residues. This CDR3 reads CASSETVQETQYF. DNA of the CDR3: TGCGCCAGCAGTGAGACGGTCCAAGAGACCCAGTACTTC.